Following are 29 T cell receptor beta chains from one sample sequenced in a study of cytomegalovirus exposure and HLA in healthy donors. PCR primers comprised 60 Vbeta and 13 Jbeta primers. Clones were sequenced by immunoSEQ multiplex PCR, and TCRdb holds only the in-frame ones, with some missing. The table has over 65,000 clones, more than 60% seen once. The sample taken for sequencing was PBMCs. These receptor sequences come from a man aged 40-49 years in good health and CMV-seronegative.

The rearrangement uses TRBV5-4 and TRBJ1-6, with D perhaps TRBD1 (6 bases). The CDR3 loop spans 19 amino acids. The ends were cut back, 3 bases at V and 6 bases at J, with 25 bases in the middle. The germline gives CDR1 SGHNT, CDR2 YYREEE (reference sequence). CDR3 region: CASSYRFLGAADRNSPLHF. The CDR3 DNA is TGTGCCAGCAGCTATCGTTTCTTGGGGGCTGCGGACCGTAATTCACCCCTCCACTTT.

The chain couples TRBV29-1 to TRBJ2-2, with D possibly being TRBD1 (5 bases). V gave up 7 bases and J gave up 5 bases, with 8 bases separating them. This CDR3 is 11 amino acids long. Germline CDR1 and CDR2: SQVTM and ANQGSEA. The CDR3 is CSAQGTGELFF. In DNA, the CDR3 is TGCAGCGCTCAGGGAACCGGGGAGCTGTTTTTT.

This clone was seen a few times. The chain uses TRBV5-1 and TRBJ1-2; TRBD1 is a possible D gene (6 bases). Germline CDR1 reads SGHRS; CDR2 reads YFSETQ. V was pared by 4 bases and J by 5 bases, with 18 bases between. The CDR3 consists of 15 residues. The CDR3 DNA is TGCGCCAGCAGCCCGGGACAAAACAACGGGTATGGCTACACCTTC. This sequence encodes CASSPGQNNGYGYTF. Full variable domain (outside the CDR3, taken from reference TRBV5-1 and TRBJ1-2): KAGVTQTPRYLIKTRGQQVTLSCSPISGHRSVSWYQQTPGQGLQFLFEYFSETQRNKGNFPGRFSGRQFSNSRSEMNVSTLELGDSALYLCASSPGQNNGYGYTFGSGTRLTVV.

CDR3 nucleotides: TGTGCCAGCTCCCGTGGACTCCAATACGAGCAGTACTTC. Translating gives CASSRGLQYEQYF. This chain uses TRBV2 with TRBJ2-7, with D perhaps matching TRBD2 (5 bases). This CDR3 comprises 13 residues. Germline CDR1 is SNHLY and CDR2 is FYNNEI. V lost 8 bases and J 4 bases, leaving 15 bases between the germline ends.

The CDR3 nucleotides read TGTGCCAGCAGTCTTATACCCGGAGGAGGTACGCAGTATTTT. Translation: CASSLIPGGGTQYF. The chain joins TRBV14 to TRBJ2-3; TRBD2 might be the D (5 bases). Germline V CDR1 and CDR2: SGHDN, FVKESK. The CDR3 covers 14 residues. V was trimmed by 6 bases and J by 8 bases, leaving 18 bases between them.

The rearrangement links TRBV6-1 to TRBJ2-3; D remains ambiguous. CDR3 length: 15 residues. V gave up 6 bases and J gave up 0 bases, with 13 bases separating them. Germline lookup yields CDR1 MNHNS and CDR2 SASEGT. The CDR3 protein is CASSPLTYSTDTQYF. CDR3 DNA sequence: TGTGCCAGCAGCCCCTTGACTTACAGCACAGATACGCAGTATTTT.

The CDR3: CASTDPGGLNQPQHF. The CDR3, as DNA: TGTGCCAGTACCGATCCGGGGGGCCTGAATCAGCCCCAGCATTTT. The gene calls are TRBV19 and TRBJ1-5; perhaps TRBD1 as D (6 bases). Germline-derived CDR1 and CDR2 are LNHDA and SQIVND (reference sequence). The CDR3 is 15 residues long. Trimming removed 7 bases at V and 4 bases at J, with 17 bases between.

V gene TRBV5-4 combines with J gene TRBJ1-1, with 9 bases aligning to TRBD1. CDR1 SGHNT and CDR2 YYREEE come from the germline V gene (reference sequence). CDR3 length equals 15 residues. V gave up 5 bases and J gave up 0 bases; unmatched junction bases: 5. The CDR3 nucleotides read TGTGCCAGCAGACCAGGGACAGGGTTGAACACTGAAGCTTTCTTT. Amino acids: CASRPGTGLNTEAFF. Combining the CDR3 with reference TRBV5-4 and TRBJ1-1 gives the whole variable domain ETGVTQSPTHLIKTRGQQVTLRCSSQSGHNTVSWYQQALGQGPQFIFQYYREEENGRGNFPPRFSGLQFPNYSSELNVNALELDDSALYLCASRPGTGLNTEAFFGQGTRLTVV.

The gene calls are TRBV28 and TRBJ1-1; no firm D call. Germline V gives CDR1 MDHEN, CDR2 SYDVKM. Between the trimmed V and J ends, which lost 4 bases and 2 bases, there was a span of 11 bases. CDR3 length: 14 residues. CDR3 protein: CASSSVIRNTEAFF. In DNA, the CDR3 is TGTGCCAGCAGTTCTGTTATTCGTAACACTGAAGCTTTCTTT.

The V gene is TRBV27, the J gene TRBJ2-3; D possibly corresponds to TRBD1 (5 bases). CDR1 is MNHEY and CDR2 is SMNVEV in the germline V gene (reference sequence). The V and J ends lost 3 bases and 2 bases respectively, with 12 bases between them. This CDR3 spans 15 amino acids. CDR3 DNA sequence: TGTGCCAGCAGTTTTTACCAGGGCCCCACAGATACGCAGTATTTT. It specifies CASSFYQGPTDTQYF.

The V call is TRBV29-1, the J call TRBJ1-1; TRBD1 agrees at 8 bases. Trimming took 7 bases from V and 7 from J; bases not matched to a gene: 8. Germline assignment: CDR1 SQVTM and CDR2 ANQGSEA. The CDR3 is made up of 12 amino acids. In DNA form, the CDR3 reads TGCAGCGCCGGGACAGGCTTTAATGAAGCTTTCTTT. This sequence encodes CSAGTGFNEAFF.

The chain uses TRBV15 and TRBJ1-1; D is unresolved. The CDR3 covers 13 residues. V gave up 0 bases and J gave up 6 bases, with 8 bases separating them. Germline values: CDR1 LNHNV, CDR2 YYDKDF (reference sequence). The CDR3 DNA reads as TGTGCCACCAGCAGAGATCCCAAATCTGAAGCTTTCTTT. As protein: CATSRDPKSEAFF.

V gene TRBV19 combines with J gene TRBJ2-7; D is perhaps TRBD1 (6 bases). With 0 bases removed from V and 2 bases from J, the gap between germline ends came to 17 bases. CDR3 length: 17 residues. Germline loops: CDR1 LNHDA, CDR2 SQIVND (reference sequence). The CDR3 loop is CASSIDPNREATYEQYF. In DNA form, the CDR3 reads TGTGCCAGTAGTATAGATCCCAACAGGGAAGCCACCTACGAGCAGTACTTC. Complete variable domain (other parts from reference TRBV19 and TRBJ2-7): DGGITQSPKYLFRKEGQNVTLSCEQNLNHDAMYWYRQDPGQGLRLIYYSQIVNDFQKGDIAEGYSVSREKKESFPLTVTSAQKNPTAFYLCASSIDPNREATYEQYFGPGTRLTVT.

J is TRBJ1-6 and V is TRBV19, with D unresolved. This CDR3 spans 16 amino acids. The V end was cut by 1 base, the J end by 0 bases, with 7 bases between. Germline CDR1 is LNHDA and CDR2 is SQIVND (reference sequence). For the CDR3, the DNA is TGTGCCAGTAGTATAGGGTTGAGCTCCTATAATTCACCCCTCCACTTT. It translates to CASSIGLSSYNSPLHF.

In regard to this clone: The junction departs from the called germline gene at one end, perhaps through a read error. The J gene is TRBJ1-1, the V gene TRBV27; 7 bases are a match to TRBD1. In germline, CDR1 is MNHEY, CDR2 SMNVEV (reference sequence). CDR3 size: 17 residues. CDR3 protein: CDSSLSFRGFMNTEAFF. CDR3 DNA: TGTGACAGCAGTTTAAGTTTCAGGGGGTTCATGAACACTGAAGCTTTCTTT.

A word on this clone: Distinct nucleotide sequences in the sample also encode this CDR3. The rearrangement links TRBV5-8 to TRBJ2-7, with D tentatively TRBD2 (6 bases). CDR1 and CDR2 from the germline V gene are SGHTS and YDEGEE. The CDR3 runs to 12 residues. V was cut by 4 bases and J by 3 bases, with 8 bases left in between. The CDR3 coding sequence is TGTGCCAGCAGCCGGGAGTTCTACGAGCAGTACTTC. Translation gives CASSREFYEQYF.

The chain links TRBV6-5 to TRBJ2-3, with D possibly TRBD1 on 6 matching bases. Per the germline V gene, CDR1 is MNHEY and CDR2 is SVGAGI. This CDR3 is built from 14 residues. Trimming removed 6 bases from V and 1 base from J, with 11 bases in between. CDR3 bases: TGTGCCAGCAGCCCAGGGGTAGGCACAGATACGCAGTATTTT. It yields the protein CASSPGVGTDTQYF.

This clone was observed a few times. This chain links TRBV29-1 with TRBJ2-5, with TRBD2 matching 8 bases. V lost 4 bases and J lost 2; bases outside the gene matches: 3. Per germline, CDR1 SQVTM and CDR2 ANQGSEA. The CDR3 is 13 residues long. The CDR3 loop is CSVVLAVQETQYF. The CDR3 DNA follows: TGCAGCGTTGTACTAGCGGTACAAGAGACCCAGTACTTC.

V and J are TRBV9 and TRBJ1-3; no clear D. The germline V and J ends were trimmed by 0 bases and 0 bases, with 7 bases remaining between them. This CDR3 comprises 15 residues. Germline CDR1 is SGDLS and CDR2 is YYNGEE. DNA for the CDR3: TGTGCCAGCAGCGTAGGAGGGTTCTCTGGAAACACCATATATTTT. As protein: CASSVGGFSGNTIYF.

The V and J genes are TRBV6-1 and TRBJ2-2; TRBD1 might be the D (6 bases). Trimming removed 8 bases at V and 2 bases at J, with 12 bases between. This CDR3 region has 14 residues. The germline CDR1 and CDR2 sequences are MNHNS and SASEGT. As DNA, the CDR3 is TGTGCCAGCGGAAGGACAGTAAACACCGGGGAGCTGTTTTTT. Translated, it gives CASGRTVNTGELFF.

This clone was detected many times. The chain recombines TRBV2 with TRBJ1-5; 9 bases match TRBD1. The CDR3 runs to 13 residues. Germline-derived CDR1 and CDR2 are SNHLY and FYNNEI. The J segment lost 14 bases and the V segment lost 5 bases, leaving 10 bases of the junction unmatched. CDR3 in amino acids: CASSTTRTGAKHF. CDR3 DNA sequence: TGTGCCAGCAGTACCACCCGGACAGGGGCCAAGCATTTT. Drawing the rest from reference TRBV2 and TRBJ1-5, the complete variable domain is EPEVTQTPSHQVTQMGQEVILRCVPISNHLYFYWYRQILGQKVEFLVSFYNNEISEKSEIFDDQFSVERPDGSNFTLKIRSTKLEDSAMYFCASSTTRTGAKHFGDGTRLSIL.

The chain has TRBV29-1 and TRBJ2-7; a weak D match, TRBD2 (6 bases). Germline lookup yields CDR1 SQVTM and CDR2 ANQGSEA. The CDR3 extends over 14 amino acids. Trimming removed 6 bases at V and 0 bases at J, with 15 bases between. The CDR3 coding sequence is TGCAGCGTAAAAACAGCGACTAGCTCCTACGAGCAGTACTTC. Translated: CSVKTATSSYEQYF.

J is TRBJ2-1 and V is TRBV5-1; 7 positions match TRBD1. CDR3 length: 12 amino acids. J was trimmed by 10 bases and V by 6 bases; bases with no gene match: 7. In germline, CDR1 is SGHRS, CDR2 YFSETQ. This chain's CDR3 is CASTATGVEQFF. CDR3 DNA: TGCGCCAGCACCGCTACAGGGGTCGAGCAGTTCTTC.

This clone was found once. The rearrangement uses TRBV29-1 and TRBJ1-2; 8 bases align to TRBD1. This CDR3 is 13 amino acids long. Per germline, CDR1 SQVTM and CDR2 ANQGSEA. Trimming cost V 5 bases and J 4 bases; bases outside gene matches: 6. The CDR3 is CSVTGQAVYGYTF. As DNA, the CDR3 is TGCAGCGTTACGGGACAGGCGGTCTATGGCTACACCTTC.

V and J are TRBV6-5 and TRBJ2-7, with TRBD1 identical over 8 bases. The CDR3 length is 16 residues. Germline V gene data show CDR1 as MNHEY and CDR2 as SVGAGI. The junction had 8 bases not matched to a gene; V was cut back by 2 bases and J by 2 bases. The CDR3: CASSYVSGTGPYEQYF. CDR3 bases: TGTGCCAGCAGTTACGTGTCCGGGACAGGTCCCTACGAGCAGTACTTC.

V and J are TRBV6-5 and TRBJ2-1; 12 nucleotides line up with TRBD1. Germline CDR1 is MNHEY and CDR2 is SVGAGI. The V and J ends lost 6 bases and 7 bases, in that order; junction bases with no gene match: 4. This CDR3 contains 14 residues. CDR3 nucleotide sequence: TGTGCCAGCAGGCCGGGACAGGGGGCGAATGAGCAGTTCTTC. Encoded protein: CASRPGQGANEQFF.

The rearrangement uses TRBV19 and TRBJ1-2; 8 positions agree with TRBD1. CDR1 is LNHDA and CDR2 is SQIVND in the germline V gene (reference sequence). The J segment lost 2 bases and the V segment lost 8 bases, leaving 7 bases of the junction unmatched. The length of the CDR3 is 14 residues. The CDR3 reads CASAIRDRNYGYTF. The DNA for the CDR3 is TGTGCCAGTGCCATCCGGGACAGGAACTATGGCTACACCTTC.

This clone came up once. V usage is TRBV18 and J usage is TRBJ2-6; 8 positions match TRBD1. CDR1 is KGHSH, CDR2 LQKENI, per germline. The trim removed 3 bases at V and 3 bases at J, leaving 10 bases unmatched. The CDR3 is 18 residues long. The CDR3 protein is CASSPERTGLVGANVLTF. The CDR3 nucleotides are TGTGCCAGCTCACCGGAGCGGACAGGGCTGGTTGGGGCCAACGTCCTGACTTTC.

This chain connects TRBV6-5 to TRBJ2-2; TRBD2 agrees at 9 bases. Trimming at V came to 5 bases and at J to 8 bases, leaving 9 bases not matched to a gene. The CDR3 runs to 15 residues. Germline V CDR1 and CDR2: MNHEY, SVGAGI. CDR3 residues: CASSPRASGEGELFF. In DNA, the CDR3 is TGTGCCAGCAGTCCCCGGGCTAGCGGGGAGGGGGAGCTGTTTTTT.